What follows are 32 T cell receptor beta chains derived from one specimen sequenced in a study of T cell responses to AZD1222 COVID-19 vaccine. TCRdb's table, derived via immunoSEQ multiplex PCR, lists solely in-frame clones and lacks some. The table has 75,000 to 80,000 clones, around 80% seen once; the top ten hold roughly 28%. The sample in question was peripheral blood, obtained 28 days after the second dose of the MenACWY control vaccine. These receptors were taken from an adult who received the MenACWY meningococcal vaccine as a control.

Sample share makes this clone medium-sized. Here the CDR3 reads CASSESHTGELFF. For the CDR3, the DNA is TGTGCCAGCAGTGAGTCACACACCGGGGAGCTGTTTTTT. The chain couples TRBV6-2 or TRBV6-3 to TRBJ2-2; unclear D gene. V gave up 5 bases and J gave up 3 bases, with 7 bases separating them. CDR3 size: 13 residues. CDR1 and CDR2 from the germline V gene are MNHEY and SVGEGT.

The genes are TRBV7-3 and TRBJ1-2; D is ambiguous. Germline-derived CDR1 and CDR2 are SGHTA and FQGTGA. This CDR3 has 13 residues. V lost 5 bases, J lost 5 bases, and 12 bases lay in between. The CDR3 is CASSQGPEYGYTF. CDR3 nucleotide sequence: TGTGCCAGCAGCCAAGGTCCAGAGTATGGCTACACCTTC.

In its sample, this clone was seen once. The chain employs TRBV5-8 and TRBJ2-7, with 7 bases matching TRBD2. Germline lookup yields CDR1 SGHTS and CDR2 YDEGEE. The CDR3 length is 17 residues. V dropped 0 bases and J dropped 0; count of bases not matched to a gene: 9. As DNA, the CDR3 is TGTGCCAGCAGCTTGGCGGGACTACCACGTAGCTCCTACGAGCAGTACTTC. This sequence encodes CASSLAGLPRSSYEQYF.

The gene calls are TRBV7-2 and TRBJ2-2; D might be TRBD2 (5 bases). CDR1 and CDR2 (germline): SGHTA, FQGNSA. There are 14 residues in the CDR3. V was shortened by 6 bases and J by 4 bases, with 12 bases between the two germline ends. This chain's CDR3 is CASRSIASTGELFF. The CDR3 DNA sequence: TGTGCCAGCAGATCCATAGCGAGCACCGGGGAGCTGTTTTTT.

The gene calls are TRBV30 and TRBJ2-1; TRBD1 is a possible D gene (6 bases). V was trimmed by 0 bases and J by 2 bases, leaving 11 bases between them. Germline V gene sequence: CDR1 GTSNPN, CDR2 SVGIG (reference sequence). This CDR3 spans 15 amino acids. CDR3 nucleotides: TGTGCCTGGAGTGTCCGGGACACCCCCTACAATGAGCAGTTCTTC. Translated, it gives CAWSVRDTPYNEQFF.

V and J are TRBV7-2 and TRBJ2-7; 7 bases line up with TRBD1. CDR1 and CDR2 from the germline V gene are SGHTA and FQGNSA. V shed 0 bases and J 2 bases; nucleotides not matched to a gene: 1. The CDR3 runs to 14 residues. The CDR3 coding sequence is TGTGCCAGCAGCTTAGCGGGACAGCCCTACGAGCAGTACTTC. It specifies CASSLAGQPYEQYF. The full variable domain, completed using reference TRBV7-2 and TRBJ2-7, is GAGVSQSPSNKVTEKGKDVELRCDPISGHTALYWYRQSLGQGLEFLIYFQGNSAPDKSGLPSDRFSAERTGGSVSTLTIQRTQQEDSAVYLCASSLAGQPYEQYFGPGTRLTVT.

CDR3 bases: TGTGCCAGCAGCCAAGATCAAACCAGGGGGCTACGGGGCTACACCTTC. Translating gives CASSQDQTRGLRGYTF. The chain couples TRBV3-1 (or the pseudogene TRBV3-2) to TRBJ1-2, with 8 bases lining up with TRBD1. The V and J ends lost 0 bases and 8 bases, in that order; junction bases with no gene match: 11. Germline-derived CDR1 and CDR2 are LGHDT and YNNKEL (reference sequence). The CDR3 length is 16 residues.

There are a few counts of this clone. The CDR3 spells CASTGTRVETQYF. DNA of the CDR3: TGTGCCAGCACCGGGACTAGGGTGGAGACCCAGTACTTC. This chain connects TRBV6-5 to TRBJ2-5, with 8 bases aligning to TRBD2. The germline V gene has CDR1 MNHEY and CDR2 SVGAGI. This CDR3 spans 13 amino acids. Losses at the gene ends were 7 bases for V and 5 bases for J; bases not matched to a gene: 6.

V usage is TRBV4-2 and J usage is TRBJ1-4; tentatively, D is TRBD1 (6 bases). V shed 1 base and J shed 6 bases, with 12 bases lying between them. This CDR3 contains 15 residues. The V gene's germline CDR1 is LGHNA and CDR2 YNFKEQ. The CDR3 DNA follows: TGTGCCAGCAGCCAAGTCGACAGGAGGGATGAAAAACTGTTTTTT. Encoded protein: CASSQVDRRDEKLFF.

The chain carries TRBV6-5 and TRBJ1-4; D is perhaps TRBD1 (5 bases). The germline V gene has CDR1 MNHEY and CDR2 SVGAGI. The CDR3 has 14 amino acids. Deletions cut 5 bases from V and 5 bases from J, with 12 bases between. This CDR3 reads CASSPGRQNEKLFF. In DNA form, the CDR3 reads TGTGCCAGCAGTCCGGGACGGCAGAATGAAAAACTGTTTTTT.

The rearrangement uses TRBV3-1 (or the pseudogene TRBV3-2) and TRBJ1-2, with TRBD1 matching over 7 bases. V shed 4 bases and J 4 bases; nucleotides not matched to a gene: 9. This CDR3 is built from 15 residues. The germline V gene encodes CDR1 LGHDT and CDR2 YNNKEL (reference sequence). The CDR3 spells CASSPSPGGSYGYTF. Here the CDR3 DNA reads TGTGCCAGCAGCCCAAGCCCAGGGGGAAGCTATGGCTACACCTTC.

The V call is TRBV4-3, the J call TRBJ2-1, with 10 positions matching TRBD2. Trimming at V came to 0 bases and at J to 5 bases, leaving 7 bases not matched to a gene. Germline loops: CDR1 LGHNA, CDR2 YSLEER. CDR3 size: 17 residues. CDR3 residues: CASSQDRGAGGDNEQFF. The CDR3 DNA reads as TGCGCCAGCAGCCAAGATCGAGGAGCGGGGGGGGACAATGAGCAGTTCTTC.

The J gene is TRBJ1-1, the V gene TRBV19; possible D gene TRBD1, 6 bases. CDR3 length: 13 amino acids. V was shortened by 8 bases and J by 6 bases, with 16 bases between the two germline ends. From germline, CDR1 is LNHDA and CDR2 SQIVND (reference sequence). The CDR3 DNA follows: TGTGCCAGTGCTGGGGGGGCAGGGGCTGAAGCTTTCTTT. Translating gives CASAGGAGAEAFF.

This clone was observed a single time. The chain is built from TRBV6-5 and TRBJ1-1; D is ambiguous. The CDR3 is made up of 13 amino acids. From germline, CDR1 is MNHEY and CDR2 SVGAGI. Trimming removed 10 bases from V and 3 bases from J, with 15 bases in between. CDR3 sequence: CATRGPRDTEAFF. The CDR3 DNA is TGTGCCACCCGTGGGCCCCGGGACACTGAAGCTTTCTTT.

The chain links TRBV5-1 to TRBJ2-2; D remains unclear. CDR1 is SGHRS and CDR2 is YFSETQ in the germline V gene. This CDR3 is built from 14 residues. V lost 0 bases and J 5 bases, leaving 8 bases between the germline ends. The CDR3 loop is CASSLGLITGELFF. DNA of the CDR3: TGCGCCAGCAGCTTGGGACTGATTACCGGGGAGCTGTTTTTT.

The CDR3 DNA follows: TGTGCCAGCAGCCCGAGACAGGATTATGGCTACACCTTC. Protein sequence: CASSPRQDYGYTF. V gene TRBV7-2 combines with J gene TRBJ1-2, with D tentatively TRBD1 (6 bases). Germline loops: CDR1 SGHTA, CDR2 FQGNSA. The length of the CDR3 is 13 residues. Trimming left V 5 bases short and J 5 bases short, with 12 bases between.

This chain's CDR3 is CASSIRSGSYNEQFF. In DNA, the CDR3 is TGTGCCAGTAGTATTAGGTCGGGATCTTACAATGAGCAGTTCTTC. The chain joins TRBV19 to TRBJ2-1; a weak D match, TRBD2 (5 bases). The CDR3 consists of 15 residues. Between the trimmed V and J ends, which lost 3 bases and 4 bases, there was a span of 13 bases. Germline V gene sequence: CDR1 LNHDA, CDR2 SQIVND (reference sequence). Together with reference TRBV19 and TRBJ2-1, the CDR3 gives the full variable domain: DGGITQSPKYLFRKEGQNVTLSCEQNLNHDAMYWYRQDPGQGLRLIYYSQIVNDFQKGDIAEGYSVSREKKESFPLTVTSAQKNPTAFYLCASSIRSGSYNEQFFGPGTRLTVL.

V and J are TRBV4-1 and TRBJ1-4; 7 bases line up with TRBD1. Germline assignment: CDR1 MGHRA and CDR2 YSYEKL. The CDR3 sequence is 15 residues long. V was pared by 0 bases and J by 8 bases, with 6 bases of the junction left unmatched. In DNA form, the CDR3 reads TGCGCCAGCAGCCAAGACGCAGGGGGAGTCGAAAAACTGTTTTTT. Its translation: CASSQDAGGVEKLFF.

The chain carries TRBV5-8 and TRBJ1-5; D not certain. The CDR3 sequence is 16 residues long. V was cut by 3 bases and J by 0 bases, with 13 bases left in between. Germline V gene sequence: CDR1 SGHTS, CDR2 YDEGEE. DNA of the CDR3: TGTGCCAGCAGCTCCTCTGTTGTTTATAGCAATCAGCCCCAGCATTTT. Its protein product is CASSSSVVYSNQPQHF.

The chain uses TRBV7-8 and TRBJ1-4, with 9 bases lining up with TRBD1. Germline loops: CDR1 SGHVS, CDR2 FQNEAQ. This CDR3 is built from 14 residues. V gave up 5 bases and J gave up 8 bases; unmatched junction bases: 6. Written as DNA, the CDR3 is TGTGCCAGCAGCCCTGACAGGGGGAGCGAAAAACTGTTTTTT. Protein sequence: CASSPDRGSEKLFF.

This clone is a singleton in its sample. The rearrangement links TRBV27 to TRBJ1-6; D remains ambiguous. The length of the CDR3 is 16 residues. Looked up from germline, CDR1 is MNHEY and CDR2 is SMNVEV (reference sequence). The ends were cut back, 6 bases at V and 0 bases at J, with 12 bases in the middle. CDR3 sequence: CASSPRHSSYNSPLHF. Here the CDR3 DNA reads TGTGCCAGCAGCCCCCGACACAGCTCCTATAATTCACCCCTCCACTTT.

The chain joins TRBV19 to TRBJ2-4; D is ambiguous. The CDR3 extends over 14 amino acids. The V and J ends lost 1 base and 8 bases respectively, with 12 bases between them. Germline CDR1 is LNHDA and CDR2 is SQIVND (reference sequence). Written as DNA, the CDR3 is TGTGCCAGTAGTATAGCTGCCGACACCGACATTCAGTACTTC. The encoded protein is CASSIAADTDIQYF.

The V gene is TRBV29-1, the J gene TRBJ1-1; 7 bases fit TRBD1. V was clipped by 7 bases and J by 6 bases; unmatched bases: 5. This CDR3 has 11 residues. Per the germline V gene, CDR1 is SQVTM and CDR2 is ANQGSEA. The CDR3 loop reads CSGHRGSEAFF. In DNA, the CDR3 is TGCAGCGGGCACAGGGGATCTGAAGCTTTCTTT. Full variable domain (remainder filled in from reference TRBV29-1 and TRBJ1-1): SAVISQKPSRDICQRGTSLTIQCQVDSQVTMMFWYRQQPGQSLTLIATANQGSEATYESGFVIDKFPISRPNLTFSTLTVSNMSPEDSSIYLCSGHRGSEAFFGQGTRLTVV.

This clone was seen just once. V and J are TRBV14 and TRBJ2-1; D unclear. This CDR3 spans 15 amino acids. Germline lookup yields CDR1 SGHDN and CDR2 FVKESK. Trimming removed 1 base from V and 5 bases from J, with 12 bases in between. This chain's CDR3 is CASSQGWWDDNEQFF. CDR3 DNA sequence: TGTGCCAGCAGCCAAGGATGGTGGGATGACAATGAGCAGTTCTTC.

V gene TRBV6-2 or TRBV6-3 combines with J gene TRBJ2-5; either TRBD1 or TRBD2 may fit D (5 bases each). The germline V gene encodes CDR1 MNHEY and CDR2 SVGEGT. The CDR3 is made up of 17 amino acids. V dropped 6 bases and J dropped 5 bases, with 25 bases sitting between them. In DNA form, the CDR3 reads TGTGCCAGCAGCCGTACCACGGGACGGATCCTGGAGGAGACCCAGTACTTC. Its translation is CASSRTTGRILEETQYF.

The chain links TRBV2 to TRBJ2-1, with D perhaps matching TRBD1 (5 bases). V lost 6 bases, J lost 12 bases, and 15 bases lay in between. Per the germline V gene, CDR1 is SNHLY and CDR2 is FYNNEI. The CDR3 covers 12 residues. In DNA form, the CDR3 reads TGTGCCAGCAGCCCTCTGGGGCAAAGGCAGTTCTTC. Its translation is CASSPLGQRQFF. Drawing the rest from reference TRBV2 and TRBJ2-1, the complete variable domain is EPEVTQTPSHQVTQMGQEVILRCVPISNHLYFYWYRQILGQKVEFLVSFYNNEISEKSEIFDDQFSVERPDGSNFTLKIRSTKLEDSAMYFCASSPLGQRQFFGPGTRLTVL.

The chain links TRBV9 to TRBJ2-4; 7 nucleotides agree with TRBD1. This CDR3 has 15 amino acids. Germline lookup yields CDR1 SGDLS and CDR2 YYNGEE. With 4 bases clipped from V and 3 bases from J, the junction kept 7 bases outside the gene matches. CDR3 in DNA: TGTGCCAGCAGCCCAGGGACAGTCGACAAAAACATTCAGTACTTC. It translates to CASSPGTVDKNIQYF. The entire variable domain, with the rest obtained from reference TRBV9 and TRBJ2-4, is as follows: DSGVTQTPKHLITATGQRVTLRCSPRSGDLSVYWYQQSLDQGLQFLIQYYNGEERAKGNILERFSAQQFPDLHSELNLSSLELGDSALYFCASSPGTVDKNIQYFGAGTRLSVL.

This clone was observed at least ten times. This chain uses TRBV18 with TRBJ2-2, with D perhaps given as TRBD1 or TRBD2 (5 bases each). The CDR3 totals 12 residues. Trimming removed 3 bases at V and 7 bases at J, with 6 bases between. Germline V gene sequence: CDR1 KGHSH, CDR2 LQKENI. The CDR3 is CASSPGDGELFF. CDR3 in DNA: TGTGCCAGCTCACCGGGGGACGGGGAGCTGTTTTTT.

The chain couples TRBV30 to TRBJ2-7; D unresolved. Trimming shortened V by 2 bases and J by 0 bases, and 11 bases separated the two germline ends. Germline V CDR1 and CDR2: GTSNPN, SVGIG (reference sequence). The CDR3 extends over 14 amino acids. CDR3 in amino acids: CAWSNSFLSYEQYF. The CDR3, as DNA: TGTGCCTGGAGTAACAGCTTCCTCTCCTACGAGCAGTACTTC.

This chain connects TRBV7-8 to TRBJ1-1; TRBD1 matches 8 bases. The trim removed 5 bases at V and 5 bases at J, leaving 13 bases unmatched. The germline V gene has CDR1 SGHVS and CDR2 FQNEAQ. This CDR3 spans 16 amino acids. The CDR3 protein is CASSLREGQGWTEAFF. Written as DNA, the CDR3 is TGTGCCAGCAGCCTCCGGGAAGGACAGGGTTGGACTGAAGCTTTCTTT.

The genes are TRBV5-8 and TRBJ1-5, with D possibly TRBD1 on 6 matching bases. V lost 3 bases and J lost 5, with 15 bases in between. The CDR3 length is 15 residues. The V gene's germline CDR1 is SGHTS and CDR2 YDEGEE. The CDR3 DNA reads as TGTGCCAGCAGCTGGAACACAGGGAGTCATCAGCCCCAGCATTTT. Translated, it gives CASSWNTGSHQPQHF.

In DNA form, the CDR3 reads TGTGCCAGCAGAATTGGGGGGGGAACCTACGAGCAGTACTTC. Residues: CASRIGGGTYEQYF. This sequence joins TRBV5-8 and TRBJ2-7; 7 bases agree with TRBD2. The germline V gene has CDR1 SGHTS and CDR2 YDEGEE. Germline trimming cut 5 bases from V and 2 bases from J; bases unmatched to any gene: 7. The CDR3 spans 14 residues.